Following are 11 T cell receptor beta chains from one sample sequenced in a study of OX40 agonist ivuxolimab in advanced cancers. The assay was immunoSEQ multiplex PCR, and TCRdb's table has in-frame clones only and misses some. The table lists fewer than 100,000 clones, about four fifths of them singletons, with roughly 1.5% in the top ten. The specimen was CD4+ or CD8+ T cells sorted from blood, collected in a trial of the OX40 agonist ivuxolimab. The receptors stem from an adult with an advanced solid tumor such as melanoma, head and neck, liver or kidney cancer.

The V gene is TRBV29-1, the J gene TRBJ2-7; TRBD2 agrees at 8 bases. This CDR3 comprises 12 residues. CDR1 and CDR2 from the germline V gene are SQVTM and ANQGSEA. Losses at the gene ends were 7 bases for V and 5 bases for J; bases not matched to a gene: 7. The CDR3 region has the DNA TGCAGCGCAACGACGGGACTAGACGAGCAGTACTTC. This codes for CSATTGLDEQYF.

The J gene is TRBJ1-5, the V gene TRBV2; D gene uncertain. The V gene lost 4 bases and the J gene lost 6 bases, with 10 bases spanning the gap. This CDR3 region has 13 residues. Germline V gene sequence: CDR1 SNHLY, CDR2 FYNNEI. CDR3 protein: CASSAEDGQPQHF. In DNA form, the CDR3 reads TGTGCCAGCAGTGCGGAGGACGGTCAGCCCCAGCATTTT.

V usage is TRBV6-1 and J usage is TRBJ1-2, with D possibly matching TRBD1 (6 bases). Trimming removed 7 bases from V and 4 bases from J, with 16 bases in between. The CDR3 length is 14 residues. The germline CDR1 and CDR2 sequences are MNHNS and SASEGT. CDR3: CASTRQGISYGYTF. In DNA, the CDR3 is TGTGCCAGCACCAGGCAGGGGATAAGCTATGGCTACACCTTC.

This clone was seen a handful of times. The chain recombines TRBV2 with TRBJ2-2, with D tentatively TRBD1 (6 bases). Germline CDR1 reads SNHLY; CDR2 reads FYNNEI. Trimming shortened V by 5 bases and J by 6 bases, and 13 bases separated the two germline ends. This CDR3 has 14 residues. The CDR3 DNA follows: TGTGCCAGCAGTACAAAACAGGGCGCCGGGGAGCTGTTTTTT. Residues: CASSTKQGAGELFF.

The chain couples TRBV30 to TRBJ2-3; 11 bases fit TRBD2. Germline lookup yields CDR1 GTSNPN and CDR2 SVGIG (reference sequence). The junction had 5 bases not matched to a gene; V was cut back by 3 bases and J by 0 bases. The CDR3 sequence is 16 residues long. The CDR3 nucleotides are TGTGCCTGGAGCCAAGGACTAGCGGGTAGCACAGATACGCAGTATTTT. Translating it yields CAWSQGLAGSTDTQYF. The whole variable domain, remainder taken from reference TRBV30 and TRBJ2-3, is SQTIHQWPATLVQPVGSPLSLECTVEGTSNPNLYWYRQAAGRGLQLLFYSVGIGQISSEVPQNLSASRPQDRQFILSSKKLLLSDSGFYLCAWSQGLAGSTDTQYFGPGTRLTVL.

This clone has more than one count but fewer than ten. J is TRBJ2-5 and V is TRBV18; D is undetermined. The germline V and J ends were trimmed by 5 bases and 4 bases, with 14 bases remaining between them. The germline gives CDR1 KGHSH, CDR2 LQKENI. The CDR3 runs to 14 residues. The CDR3 region is CASSYRPSAETQYF. CDR3 nucleotide sequence: TGTGCCAGCTCATACCGCCCCTCCGCAGAGACCCAGTACTTC. Filled out from reference TRBV18 and TRBJ2-5, the complete variable domain reads NAGVMQNPRHLVRRRGQEARLRCSPMKGHSHVYWYRQLPEEGLKFMVYLQKENIIDESGMPKERFSAEFPKEGPSILRIQQVVRGDSAAYFCASSYRPSAETQYFGPGTRLLVL.

The rearrangement uses TRBV11-1 and TRBJ2-5; possibly TRBD2 for D (6 bases). Per germline, CDR1 SGHAT and CDR2 FQDESV (reference sequence). CDR3 length: 16 amino acids. V lost 1 base and J 1 base, leaving 13 bases between the germline ends. The CDR3 region has the DNA TGTGCCAGCAGCTTAGGTCAGCGGGCGGCCCAAGAGACCCAGTACTTC. Translating it yields CASSLGQRAAQETQYF.

In this sample, this clone turned up once. This chain uses TRBV7-2 with TRBJ2-7; TRBD1 aligns across 7 bases. Trimming at V came to 4 bases and at J to 6 bases, leaving 12 bases not matched to a gene. This CDR3 has 15 residues. Germline CDR1 and CDR2: SGHTA and FQGNSA. The CDR3: CASSSMTTGKVEQYF. The DNA for the CDR3 is TGTGCCAGCAGCTCTATGACGACAGGGAAGGTCGAGCAGTACTTC.

The rearrangement links TRBV6-1 to TRBJ2-7; D is uncertain. This CDR3 comprises 13 residues. Germline loops: CDR1 MNHNS, CDR2 SASEGT. The V gene lost 6 bases and the J gene lost 1 base, with 10 bases spanning the gap. The CDR3 DNA sequence: TGTGCCAGCAGACCGGACGGATCCTACGAGCAGTACTTC. Its protein product is CASRPDGSYEQYF.

The chain recombines TRBV5-1 with TRBJ2-7; D tentatively fits TRBD1 or TRBD2 (5 bases each). The germline gives CDR1 SGHRS, CDR2 YFSETQ. The germline V and J ends were trimmed by 1 base and 5 bases, with 7 bases remaining between them. This CDR3 region has 12 residues. The CDR3 reads CASSLLGDEQYF. Written as DNA, the CDR3 is TGCGCCAGCAGCTTGTTGGGGGACGAGCAGTACTTC.

This chain uses TRBV7-3 with TRBJ2-1; possibly TRBD2 for D (6 bases). CDR3 length: 13 amino acids. Germline loops: CDR1 SGHTA, CDR2 FQGTGA. The V end was cut by 5 bases, the J end by 7 bases, with 12 bases between. CDR3 sequence reads: CASSPGVGNEQFF. The CDR3 coding sequence is TGTGCCAGCAGCCCGGGAGTAGGGAATGAGCAGTTCTTC.